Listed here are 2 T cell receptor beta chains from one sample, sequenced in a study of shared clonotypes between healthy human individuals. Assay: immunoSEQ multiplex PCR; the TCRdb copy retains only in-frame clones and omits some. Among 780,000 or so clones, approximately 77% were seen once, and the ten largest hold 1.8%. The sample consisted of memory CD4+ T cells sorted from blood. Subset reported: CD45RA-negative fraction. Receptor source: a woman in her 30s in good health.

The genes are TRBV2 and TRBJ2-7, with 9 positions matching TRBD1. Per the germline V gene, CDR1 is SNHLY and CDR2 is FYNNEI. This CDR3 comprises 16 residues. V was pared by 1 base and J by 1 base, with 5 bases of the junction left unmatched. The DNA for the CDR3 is TGTGCCAGCAGTGAAGGACTGGGACAGGGTTCCTACGAGCAGTACTTC. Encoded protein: CASSEGLGQGSYEQYF.

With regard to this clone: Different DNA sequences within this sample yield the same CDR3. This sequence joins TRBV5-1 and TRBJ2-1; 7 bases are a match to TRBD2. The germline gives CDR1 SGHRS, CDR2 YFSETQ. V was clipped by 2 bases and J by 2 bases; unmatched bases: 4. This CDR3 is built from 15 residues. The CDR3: CASSLTSVAYNEQFF. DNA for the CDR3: TGCGCCAGCAGCTTAACTAGCGTGGCCTACAATGAGCAGTTCTTC.